This T cell receptor beta chain was sequenced during a study of monozygotic twins with inflammatory bowel disease. TCRdb reprocessed the 5' RACE reads and stores each CDR3 protein as one record, lacking DNA. The repertoire table contains 110,000 to 150,000 distinct CDR3 sequences. Unsorted whole blood yielded the total RNA, with T cells left unselected. Turning to this clonotype: Its target is not known.

Study-wide points: People with IBD had fewer clonotypes in common with others than healthy twins did, especially with disease activity.

There are 13 residues in the CDR3. Germline loops: CDR1 KGHDR, CDR2 SFDVKD. This chain links TRBV24-1 with TRBJ1-2; lacking DNA, the TRBD1 call made by TCRdb goes unchecked. The sample was blood. The clonotype comes from a human donor with ulcerative colitis or Crohn's disease, or a healthy co-twin of an affected twin (not recorded which). This CDR3 reads CATRERTGLGYTF.